This entry lists 9 T cell receptor beta chains sequenced from one sample in a study of shared clonotypes between healthy human individuals. Profiling relied on immunoSEQ multiplex PCR, and the TCRdb table lists in-frame clones only, not all of them. There are under 1 million clones in the sample; around 96% occur only once, and less than 0.25% lies in the top ten. CD8 cells regarded as naive lacked CD45RO, were positively chosen for CCR7, and omitted terminally differentiated effector memory CD45RA+ cells. The sequencing sample was made of naive CD8+ T cells sorted from blood. These receptors all stem from a young man in good health.

This chain links TRBV7-9 with TRBJ2-7, with D unresolved. CDR3 length: 16 amino acids. V dropped 5 bases and J dropped 3 bases, with 20 bases sitting between them. Germline assignment: CDR1 SEHNR and CDR2 FQNEAQ (reference sequence). In nucleotides, the CDR3 is TGTGCCAGCAGCGACCCTGACACTAAGAGGAACTACGAGCAGTACTTC. It is translated as CASSDPDTKRNYEQYF.

This sequence joins TRBV27 and TRBJ1-1, with a possible D match to TRBD1 (6 bases). Germline assignment: CDR1 MNHEY and CDR2 SMNVEV (reference sequence). This CDR3 has 16 residues. V was shortened by 0 bases and J by 0 bases, with 11 bases between the two germline ends. For the CDR3, the DNA is TGTGCCAGCAGTTTATCAGGACAGTTAATGAACACTGAAGCTTTCTTT. It codes for CASSLSGQLMNTEAFF.

The chain employs TRBV4-2 and TRBJ2-7; D is perhaps TRBD2 (5 bases). The CDR3 spans 16 residues. Germline loops: CDR1 LGHNA, CDR2 YNFKEQ. The germline V and J ends were trimmed by 0 bases and 3 bases, with 15 bases remaining between them. The CDR3 loop is CASSQETGSINYEQYF. The CDR3 DNA is TGTGCCAGCAGCCAAGAGACGGGATCCATAAACTACGAGCAGTACTTC.

The chain employs TRBV4-2 and TRBJ2-7, with D possibly matching TRBD2 (5 bases). CDR3 length equals 13 residues. CDR1 LGHNA and CDR2 YNFKEQ come from the germline V gene. V dropped 3 bases and J dropped 5 bases, with 11 bases sitting between them. CDR3 nucleotides: TGTGCCAGCAGCCAGTTCCCCGGGAACGAGCAGTACTTC. Translating gives CASSQFPGNEQYF.

The V call is TRBV7-6, the J call TRBJ2-1; 10 bases are shared with TRBD2. The CDR3 loop spans 15 amino acids. The germline gives CDR1 SGHVS, CDR2 FNYEAQ. The trim removed 5 bases at V and 1 base at J, leaving 2 bases unmatched. The CDR3 nucleotides are TGTGCCAGCAGCGGACTAGCGGAGTCCTACAATGAGCAGTTCTTC. It translates to CASSGLAESYNEQFF. Based on the CDR3 plus reference TRBV7-6 and TRBJ2-1, the full variable domain is GAGVSQSPRYKVTKRGQDVALRCDPISGHVSLYWYRQALGQGPEFLTYFNYEAQQDKSGLPNDRFSAERPEGSISTLTIQRTEQRDSAMYRCASSGLAESYNEQFFGPGTRLTVL.

This chain uses TRBV29-1 with TRBJ2-1; D may be TRBD1 or TRBD2 (5 bases each). Germline lookup yields CDR1 SQVTM and CDR2 ANQGSEA. The CDR3 is made up of 16 amino acids. V was trimmed by 3 bases and J by 8 bases, leaving 23 bases between them. The CDR3 coding sequence is TGCAGCGTTGAGTCGTGGGACCCCTTCTTTGGGGATGAGCAGTTCTTC. This sequence encodes CSVESWDPFFGDEQFF.

This chain links TRBV7-8 with TRBJ2-7; the D gene is possibly TRBD2 (6 bases). V lost 1 base, J lost 4 bases, and 8 bases lay in between. Germline CDR1 reads SGHVS; CDR2 reads FQNEAQ. This CDR3 is built from 13 residues. Written as DNA, the CDR3 is TGTGCCAGCAGCTTAGAAGGGAGGTACGAGCAGTACTTC. It is translated as CASSLEGRYEQYF.

V usage is TRBV5-4 and J usage is TRBJ1-2, with a tentative D call TRBD1 (6 bases). The CDR3 runs 13 residues. The germline V and J ends were trimmed by 4 bases and 4 bases, with 11 bases remaining between them. CDR1 and CDR2 from the germline V gene are SGHNT and YYREEE (reference sequence). The CDR3 nucleotides read TGTGCCAGCAGCCCGACAGGCCTCTATGGCTACACCTTC. Encoded protein: CASSPTGLYGYTF.

The genes are TRBV6-6 and TRBJ1-5; D remains unclear. CDR1 and CDR2 from the germline V gene are MNHNY and SVGAGI (reference sequence). Deletions cut 1 base from V and 1 base from J, with 5 bases between. CDR3 size: 14 residues. In nucleotides, the CDR3 is TGTGCCAGCAGTTACTGGGAAAGCAATCAGCCCCAGCATTTT. It translates to CASSYWESNQPQHF.